This TCR beta chain was recorded in a study of T cell changes during pregnancy in multiple sclerosis (dated by TCRdb to about 2019). Looking at the study overall: The study examined how the T cell repertoire changed over the course of pregnancy in women with multiple sclerosis.

This clone has just a few counts. What antigen it recognizes has not been identified. There are no base qualities to consult, and no much larger clone falls within one base. The method behind the library was the immunoSEQ multiplex PCR assay. Here the immuneACCESS table is served through TCRdb, limited to in-frame sequences with V and J called. Missing clones are a known gap in these copies; in checked studies unresolved V genes cover under half, and the rest lacks a known reason. The sample table holds 55,000 to 75,000 clones, of which 75% to 95% were seen once. The top ten clones comprise roughly 1.3% of the sample. V loses 2 bases, J loses 3 bases, and the germline ends lie 8 bases apart. The CDR3 contains 14 residues, cysteine and phenylalanine counted. The only DNA kept is the CDR3, 42 bases in frame from the first base. CDR1 and CDR2 were assigned from the germline V gene as SGHRS and YFSETQ.

This receptor chain uses TRBV5-1 and TRBJ2-2, with the D gene call left open. The clonotype was recovered from a female donor in good health, enrolled as a control in a pregnancy study. Sample: peripheral blood, taken after pregnancy. CDR3 loop: CASSLTGYTGELFF. The nucleotides read TGCGCCAGCAGCTTAACTGGTTACACCGGGGAGCTGTTTTTT.